The following is a TCR beta chain sequence with its context. Its specificity is not known. TCRdb analysed the PCR reads with MiXCR anew, one entry per CDR3 protein. The repertoire holds 490,000 or so distinct CDR3 sequences, around 25% seen once, with roughly 0.77% in the top ten. Per germline, CDR1 LGHNA and CDR2 YSLEER. V gave up 0 bases and J gave up 7 bases; unmatched junction bases: 7. The CDR3 length is 17 residues. Sequencing libraries of naive CD8 cells derived from roughly 20,000 to 1,000,000 sorted cells with 10%, 30% or 50% RNA. Naive CD8 T cells were picked out by sorting for CD8+CD4-CCR7+CD45RA+. These data are taken from a study of molecular identifiers for immune sequencing clone quantification. Study-wide findings and caveats: Jurkat TCR RNA that was spiked in from one cell was reportedly detectable among one million naive cells.

The chain joins TRBV4-3 to TRBJ2-1, with 12 nucleotides matching TRBD2. The sequence was obtained from a human donor in good health. Some libraries in this study had Jurkat cell RNA spiked in. Sequenced material: naive CD8+ T cells from blood, with Jurkat cell RNA spiked in. Subset indicated: FACS-sorted CD8+CD4-CCR7+CD45RA+ naive T cells. This chain's CDR3 is CASSQDLAGGPGNEQFF. The DNA for the CDR3 is TGCGCCAGCAGCCAAGATCTAGCGGGAGGGCCGGGTAATGAGCAGTTCTTC.